This TCR beta chain was captured by sequencing in a study of T cell responses to AZD1222 COVID-19 vaccine. General study results and limits: Seropositive AZD1222 recipients at baseline numbered only five or six. In all cases, repertoires were sampled only after the peak T cell response. Distributed over spike, vaccine-associated CD4 TCRs predominated at 160-218 and 743-854. Donors in the cohort were predominantly white British and more often female, and clonal diversity was possibly underestimated.

Assay: immunoSEQ multiplex PCR; the TCRdb copy retains only in-frame clones and omits some. The repertoire consists of over 100,000 clones, with roughly 89% occurring once and the leading ten covering 5% to 7.5%. This clone was seen only once. The target antigen is unknown. CDR1 SGHTA and CDR2 FQGNSA come from the germline V gene. The CDR3 consists of 19 residues. Trimming took 0 bases from V and 0 from J, leaving 18 bases between them. V is TRBV7-2 and J is TRBJ1-3, with D perhaps matching TRBD1 (5 bases). Material: peripheral blood, obtained on day 0 of AZD1222 vaccination. This receptor was taken from an adult in good health. The CDR3 sequence: CASSLAIGSRQSSGNTIYF. CDR3 bases: TGTGCCAGCAGCTTAGCGATTGGGTCGAGACAGAGCTCTGGAAACACCATATATTTT.